A selection of T cell receptor beta chains follows, all from one sample in a study of cytomegalovirus exposure and HLA in healthy donors. Method: immunoSEQ multiplex PCR; TCRdb's copy keeps in-frame clones and lacks some. The table has around 120,000 clones, less than 85% seen once. The sequenced sample was PBMCs. The origin of the receptors is a male donor in good health and CMV-seronegative. CDR3s leave out the opening cysteine and the closing phenylalanine or tryptophan.

v_call	j_call	cdr3_aa
TRBV5-4	TRBJ1-5	ASSLNGGSNQPQH
TRBV7-8	TRBJ1-2	ASSFGTAWQGGYT
TRBV5-1	TRBJ2-3	ASSLAGGVDTQY
TRBV30	TRBJ1-2	AWDRDRGPYGYT
TRBV5-4	TRBJ2-2	ASSLGGQVGELF
TRBV5-4	TRBJ2-2	ASSLVAGGRTGELF
TRBV7-8	TRBJ2-7	ASSYEGRQGRGEQY
TRBV25-1	TRBJ2-7	ASSESGHPQRGGGEQY
TRBV10-3	TRBJ2-3	AISATGSHTDTQY
TRBV27	TRBJ2-2	ASRSWTGKSGKVNTGELF
TRBV11-2	TRBJ1-2	ASSQVKTDYGYT
TRBV4-2	TRBJ1-2	ASSQEWRNYGYT
TRBV7-2	TRBJ2-2	ASSLYSSNTGELF
TRBV27	TRBJ1-5	ASSGTGRGPQH
TRBV4-1	TRBJ1-4	ASSLVPGQSNEKLF
TRBV28	TRBJ2-7	ASSLWREQY
TRBV5-4	TRBJ2-7	ASSLGRSYEQY